The 27 T cell receptor beta chains reported below all come from one sample, sequenced in a study of blood T cell repertoires in COVID-19. Repertoires were generated with immunoSEQ multiplex PCR, while TCRdb's copy carries only in-frame clones and drops some. Of approximately 200,000 clones listed, around 85% are singletons. The sample was PBMCs or T cells enriched from blood (not recorded which). These receptors were obtained from a man between 40 and 49 years old who had recovered from COVID-19.

The J gene is TRBJ2-1, the V gene TRBV19, with 7 bases aligning to TRBD2. The length of the CDR3 is 16 residues. The trim removed 6 bases at V and 3 bases at J, leaving 11 bases unmatched. CDR1 and CDR2 (germline): LNHDA, SQIVND (reference sequence). CDR3 residues: CASSVSGDYLYNEQFF. The CDR3, as DNA: TGTGCCAGTAGCGTGAGTGGGGACTACCTCTACAATGAGCAGTTCTTC.

In its sample, this clone was seen a few times. Here the CDR3 DNA reads TGCGCCAGCAGGGACCCGGGACAGGGGGTTGAAGGAAGCACAGATACGCAGTATTTT. Its protein is CASRDPGQGVEGSTDTQYF. V and J are TRBV10-1 and TRBJ2-3, with 11 bases fitting TRBD1. The germline V gene encodes CDR1 WNHNN and CDR2 SYGVQD (reference sequence). J lost 0 bases, V lost 6 bases, and 14 bases had no gene match. The CDR3 has 19 amino acids.

Here the CDR3 DNA reads TGTGCCAGCAGTTGGGGACACCAGAGCTACAATGAGCAGTTCTTC. Amino acid sequence: CASSWGHQSYNEQFF. The chain is built from TRBV6-2 or TRBV6-3 and TRBJ2-1; maybe TRBD1 (6 bases). The germline V and J ends were trimmed by 4 bases and 3 bases, with 13 bases remaining between them. The CDR3 contains 15 residues. CDR1 is MNHEY and CDR2 is SVGEGT in the germline V gene.

This chain links TRBV18 with TRBJ2-1; TRBD1 might be the D (5 bases). CDR3 length: 16 amino acids. CDR1 and CDR2 from the germline V gene are KGHSH and LQKENI. The V gene lost 3 bases and the J gene lost 4 bases, with 16 bases spanning the gap. The CDR3 protein is CASSPPVDRIYNEQFF. The CDR3 DNA sequence: TGTGCCAGCTCACCTCCAGTCGACAGAATTTACAATGAGCAGTTCTTC.

The chain links TRBV2 to TRBJ1-1, with 10 bases aligning to TRBD1. Germline V lookup: CDR1 SNHLY, CDR2 FYNNEI. The trim removed 10 bases at V and 13 bases at J, leaving 15 bases unmatched. The CDR3 sequence is 13 residues long. The CDR3 nucleotides read TGTGCCAATATTTCCCCGGGGACAGGGGCAGGTTTCTTT. It specifies CANISPGTGAGFF.

This clone was counted once. The chain combines TRBV19 with TRBJ2-5; D may be TRBD1 (5 bases). Looked up from germline, CDR1 is LNHDA and CDR2 is SQIVND (reference sequence). This CDR3 has 12 amino acids. Trimming cost V 3 bases and J 5 bases, with 7 bases left between them. CDR3 DNA: TGTGCCAGTAGTATGGGGCACGAGACCCAGTACTTC. It encodes CASSMGHETQYF.

The chain joins TRBV19 to TRBJ1-6; the match to TRBD1 covers 7 bases. The germline gives CDR1 LNHDA, CDR2 SQIVND (reference sequence). This CDR3 region has 19 residues. After removal of 4 bases from V and 0 bases from J, the junction contained 12 bases not matched to a gene. CDR3 region: CASSKTGTALSSYNSPLHF. The CDR3 nucleotides read TGTGCCAGTAGTAAAACCGGGACAGCACTAAGCTCCTATAATTCACCCCTCCACTTT.

This rearrangement joins TRBV5-1 to TRBJ2-5; a possible D gene is TRBD2 (6 bases). Germline CDR1 reads SGHRS; CDR2 reads YFSETQ. CDR3 length: 16 residues. Trimming took 4 bases from V and 1 from J, leaving 17 bases between them. This CDR3 reads CASSPLGEVGQETQYF. Written as DNA, the CDR3 is TGCGCCAGCAGCCCGTTAGGGGAGGTGGGCCAAGAGACCCAGTACTTC.

This chain uses TRBV28 with TRBJ1-5, with TRBD1 matching 8 bases. The CDR3 length is 15 residues. CDR1 and CDR2 (germline): MDHEN, SYDVKM. V lost 4 bases to trimming and J lost 7 bases; unmatched junction nucleotides: 9. The CDR3 loop reads CASSSWDRSGQPQHF. The CDR3 DNA sequence: TGTGCCAGCAGTTCGTGGGACAGGTCGGGGCAGCCCCAGCATTTT.

The chain uses TRBV9 and TRBJ1-2; 9 nucleotides line up with TRBD1. Unmatched junction bases numbered 4, after V lost 0 bases and J lost 7 bases. Germline V gene sequence: CDR1 SGDLS, CDR2 YYNGEE. This CDR3 has 14 amino acids. CDR3: CASSVDTGGIGYTF. In DNA, the CDR3 is TGTGCCAGCAGCGTAGACACAGGGGGCATTGGCTACACCTTC.

This clone came up a few times. This chain connects TRBV28 to TRBJ2-7, with TRBD1 matching over 7 bases. Germline V CDR1 and CDR2: MDHEN, SYDVKM. CDR3 size: 16 residues. J lost 3 bases, V lost 4 bases, and 12 bases had no gene match. The CDR3 nucleotides read TGTGCCAGCAGTTCGGGCCCCGGGACAGAGTTCTACGAGCAGTACTTC. Translated: CASSSGPGTEFYEQYF.

The chain employs TRBV6-5 and TRBJ2-6; no clear D. Germline values: CDR1 MNHEY, CDR2 SVGAGI. The length of the CDR3 is 14 residues. Trimming took 1 base from V and 3 from J, leaving 4 bases between them. The DNA for the CDR3 is TGTGCCAGCAGTTACTTTCGTGGGGCCAACGTCCTGACTTTC. This encodes CASSYFRGANVLTF.

This clone was counted once. V is TRBV10-1 and J is TRBJ2-2; 8 bases agree with TRBD1. The germline gives CDR1 WNHNN, CDR2 SYGVQD (reference sequence). The CDR3 covers 13 residues. The CDR3 protein is CASQGAYTGELFF. The DNA for the CDR3 is TGCGCTAGTCAGGGGGCTTACACCGGGGAGCTGTTTTTT.

This rearrangement joins TRBV11-2 to TRBJ2-6, with 7 nucleotides matching TRBD2. The CDR3 loop spans 17 amino acids. Looked up from germline, CDR1 is SGHAT and CDR2 is FQNNGV. V gave up 1 base and J gave up 1 base; unmatched junction bases: 4. CDR3: CASSLAGSGSGANVLTF. The CDR3 DNA reads as TGTGCCAGCAGCTTAGCCGGTAGCGGGTCTGGGGCCAACGTCCTGACTTTC.

This clone was seen a few times. V gene TRBV4-1 combines with J gene TRBJ2-5, with 8 bases aligning to TRBD2. With V trimmed by 4 bases and J by 2 bases, 3 bases remained unmatched. Looked up from germline, CDR1 is MGHRA and CDR2 is YSYEKL. There are 14 residues in the CDR3. Here the CDR3 reads CASSRIAGQETQYF. The CDR3 DNA follows: TGCGCCAGCAGCCGTATAGCGGGACAAGAGACCCAGTACTTC.

V is TRBV12-3 or TRBV12-4 and J is TRBJ1-3; D ambiguous. The CDR3 covers 13 residues. Trimming took off 6 bases at V and 0 bases at J, with 6 bases between the two ends. Here the CDR3 reads CASRNSSGNTIYF. In nucleotides, the CDR3 is TGTGCCAGCAGGAACAGCTCTGGAAACACCATATATTTT.

The chain is built from TRBV3-1 (or the pseudogene TRBV3-2) and TRBJ2-1; 14 nucleotides align to TRBD2. V was pared by 4 bases and J by 9 bases, with 8 bases of the junction left unmatched. CDR3 length: 16 amino acids. CDR1 and CDR2 (germline): LGHDT, YNNKEL (reference sequence). This chain's CDR3 is CASSLRTSGRNGEQFF. CDR3 DNA sequence: TGTGCCAGCAGCCTTCGGACTAGCGGGAGGAATGGTGAGCAGTTCTTC.

The CDR3: CAWAGTGTDTQYF. The CDR3, as DNA: TGTGCCTGGGCCGGGACAGGCACAGATACGCAGTATTTT. The rearrangement joins TRBV30 to TRBJ2-3; 7 bases fit TRBD1. Trimming took 5 bases from V and 1 from J; bases not matched to a gene: 3. The germline CDR1 and CDR2 sequences are GTSNPN and SVGIG (reference sequence). The CDR3 runs to 13 residues.

In this sample, this clone turned up a few times. The chain has TRBV4-3 and TRBJ1-2; D uncertain. This CDR3 has 14 amino acids. The V gene's germline CDR1 is LGHNA and CDR2 YSLEER. Trimming shortened V by 0 bases and J by 6 bases, and 11 bases separated the two germline ends. The CDR3 DNA sequence: TGCGCCAGCAGCCAAGACTCCTCCCCCCATGGCTACACCTTC. This sequence encodes CASSQDSSPHGYTF.

The rearrangement links TRBV27 to TRBJ2-7; the match to TRBD2 covers 12 bases. With V trimmed by 9 bases and J by 1 base, 1 base remained unmatched. The CDR3 runs 13 residues. Germline V gene data show CDR1 as MNHEY and CDR2 as SMNVEV (reference sequence). The CDR3 protein is CASGLAGSYEQYF. As DNA, the CDR3 is TGTGCCAGTGGACTAGCGGGATCCTACGAGCAGTACTTC.

The chain recombines TRBV30 with TRBJ1-2; 11 nucleotides agree with TRBD1. The CDR3 length is 15 residues. J gave up 8 bases and V 2 bases, and 10 bases lay outside the gene matches. Germline CDR1 and CDR2: GTSNPN and SVGIG (reference sequence). The CDR3 DNA reads TGTGCCTGGAGTCGCTCGGACAGGGGGCGTCAAGGCTACACCTTC. Translating gives CAWSRSDRGRQGYTF.

Only a few counts were recorded for this clone. The chain employs TRBV30 and TRBJ1-6; 7 nucleotides agree with TRBD1. Germline values: CDR1 GTSNPN, CDR2 SVGIG (reference sequence). The CDR3 covers 13 residues. Unmatched junction bases numbered 7, after V lost 7 bases and J lost 7 bases. This CDR3 reads CAYTGTANSPLHF. The CDR3 DNA follows: TGTGCCTACACCGGGACAGCCAATTCACCCCTCCACTTT. The full variable domain, with the rest looked up from reference TRBV30 and TRBJ1-6, is SQTIHQWPATLVQPVGSPLSLECTVEGTSNPNLYWYRQAAGRGLQLLFYSVGIGQISSEVPQNLSASRPQDRQFILSSKKLLLSDSGFYLCAYTGTANSPLHFGNGTRLTVT.

This clone was observed once. The chain recombines TRBV24-1 with TRBJ2-3; 12 nucleotides agree with TRBD2. The CDR3 is 17 residues long. Trimming removed 4 bases from V and 2 bases from J; junction bases left unmatched: 6. Germline assignment: CDR1 KGHDR and CDR2 SFDVKD. CDR3 in DNA: TGTGCCACCAGTGACCCTACTAGCGGGGGGACCACAGATACGCAGTATTTT. Its protein is CATSDPTSGGTTDTQYF.

The genes are TRBV30 and TRBJ1-1; D may be TRBD1 (5 bases). The CDR3 runs to 13 residues. V lost 3 bases to trimming and J lost 5 bases, with 13 bases between them. Germline V CDR1 and CDR2: GTSNPN, SVGIG (reference sequence). CDR3 in amino acids: CAWRQPEGTEAFF. In nucleotides, the CDR3 is TGTGCCTGGAGACAGCCGGAGGGGACTGAAGCTTTCTTT.

The rearrangement joins TRBV7-9 to TRBJ2-7, with 11 positions matching TRBD2. The CDR3 has 17 amino acids. Germline trimming cut 3 bases from V and 2 bases from J; bases unmatched to any gene: 9. Germline values: CDR1 SEHNR, CDR2 FQNEAQ (reference sequence). The CDR3 loop is CASSFSSTSGGTYEQYF. The CDR3 DNA follows: TGTGCCAGCAGCTTCTCTTCCACTAGCGGGGGTACCTACGAGCAGTACTTC.

The V gene is TRBV7-3, the J gene TRBJ1-1; TRBD1 agrees at 8 bases. Germline V CDR1 and CDR2: SGHTA, FQGTGA. This CDR3 region has 13 residues. V dropped 5 bases and J dropped 6; count of bases not matched to a gene: 5. As DNA, the CDR3 is TGTGCCAGCAGCGCGGACAGGGACTCTGAAGCTTTCTTT. Residues: CASSADRDSEAFF.

CDR3 nucleotide sequence: TGTGCCATCAGTGAGTCGATGAGTGACTCCTACGAGCAGTACTTC. Its protein product is CAISESMSDSYEQYF. The chain links TRBV10-3 to TRBJ2-7; D unclear. Between the trimmed V and J ends, which lost 0 bases and 0 bases, there was a span of 9 bases. Germline assignment: CDR1 ENHRY and CDR2 SYGVKD. The CDR3 covers 15 residues.